This record looks at one TCR beta chain sequence and its context. Its antigen is unknown. The CDR3 is 12 amino acids. The J segment lost 7 bases and the V segment lost 8 bases, leaving 3 bases of the junction unmatched. Germline V gene lookup returns CDR1 SGHDN and CDR2 FVKESK. Some clones are missing from TCRdb's copy, which holds only in-frame ones; the method was immunoSEQ multiplex PCR. The table shows millions of clones, with roughly 91% occurring only once. This sample is drawn from a study of shared clonotypes between healthy human individuals. General study results and limits: Compared with memory subsets, naive subsets generally had larger estimated richness.

The naive CD8 subset, CD45RO-negative cells positively selected for CCR7, excluded terminally differentiated effector memory CD45RA+ cells. This chain connects TRBV14 to TRBJ2-5, with TRBD1 matching over 11 bases. Sequenced input: naive CD8+ T cells from PBMCs. The TCR was taken from a man younger than 35 in good health. Some clones in this sample may be carry-over from other donors' samples. In DNA, the CDR3 is TGTGCCAGCCGCGGGACAGGGGGGACCCAGTACTTC. Translating it yields CASRGTGGTQYF.